This TCR beta chain was observed in a study of tumor and adjacent non-tumor tissue in lung cancer. This clonotype was observed at least ten times. The antigen is unknown. This CDR3 is built from 15 residues. Germline V gene lookup returns CDR1 MGHRA and CDR2 YSYEKL. Losses at the gene ends were 4 bases for V and 3 bases for J; bases not matched to a gene: 5. This sample's RNA came from whole unsorted tissue. Distant lung tissue was collected more than 3 cm away from the tumor edge. Study-level results: Tumor repertoires had a smaller top 100 clone share than normal lung.

TCRbeta libraries were built with three rounds of nested PCR, modified from ARM-PCR. In TCRdb, the multiplex PCR reads were re-called with MiXCR into one record per CDR3 protein. The table lists around 75,000 distinct CDR3 sequences, approximately 71% of them singletons, with 25% to 35% in the top ten. This chain links TRBV4-1 with TRBJ2-7; 11 nucleotides match TRBD1. This sequence originates from a woman aged 45-60 years with non-small cell lung cancer. Material: distant non-tumor lung tissue. CDR3 coding DNA: TGCGCCAGCAGCCCTGGACAGGGGGCATTCTACGAGCAGTACTTC. Its protein product is CASSPGQGAFYEQYF.